The 7 T cell receptor beta chains below were found in one sample sequenced in a study of blood T cell repertoires in COVID-19. Clones were read by immunoSEQ multiplex PCR, and TCRdb kept only the in-frame ones, dropping some. The sample holds about 100,000 clones; more than 65% are singletons and the top ten take around a third. Material: peripheral blood. The receptor set was obtained from a man between 70 and 80 years old with active or convalescent COVID-19.

The chain carries TRBV7-9 and TRBJ1-2, with a possible D match to TRBD1 (5 bases). CDR3 size: 15 residues. Between the trimmed V and J ends, which lost 5 bases and 6 bases, there was a span of 19 bases. Per germline, CDR1 SEHNR and CDR2 FQNEAQ (reference sequence). The CDR3 DNA reads TGTGCCAGCAGCCCCCCCGGGGGGGGGATACATGGCTACACCTTC. It is translated as CASSPPGGGIHGYTF. Supplemented by reference TRBV7-9 and TRBJ1-2, the full variable domain reads DTGVSQNPRHKITKRGQNVTFRCDPISEHNRLYWYRQTLGQGPEFLTYFQNEAQLEKSRLLSDRFSAERPKGSFSTLEIQRTEQGDSAMYLCASSPPGGGIHGYTFGSGTRLTVV.

The rearrangement joins TRBV6-1 to TRBJ1-6; TRBD1 is a possible D gene (6 bases). This CDR3 comprises 14 residues. V lost 2 bases and J 10 bases, leaving 12 bases between the germline ends. Germline loops: CDR1 MNHNS, CDR2 SASEGT. CDR3 region: CASSEWTAESPLHF. In nucleotides, the CDR3 is TGTGCCAGCAGTGAATGGACAGCGGAGTCACCCCTCCACTTT.

The CDR3 DNA is TGTGCCAGCTCCCAGGACAGCTACAATCAGCCCCAGCATTTT. Translating gives CASSQDSYNQPQHF. The chain links TRBV18 to TRBJ1-5, with D maybe TRBD1 (6 bases). Germline values: CDR1 KGHSH, CDR2 LQKENI. The CDR3 has 14 amino acids. V lost 6 bases, J lost 3 bases, and 12 bases lay in between.

This clone appeared many times. V gene TRBV27 combines with J gene TRBJ1-2; 10 bases agree with TRBD1. This CDR3 spans 15 amino acids. Germline-derived CDR1 and CDR2 are MNHEY and SMNVEV (reference sequence). Unmatched junction bases numbered 5, after V lost 1 base and J lost 6 bases. CDR3: CASSLWGTGEDGYTF. In DNA form, the CDR3 reads TGTGCCAGCAGTTTATGGGGGACAGGGGAGGATGGCTACACCTTC.

The chain is built from TRBV4-2 and TRBJ2-7; 7 bases agree with TRBD1. V was pared by 0 bases and J by 3 bases, with 11 bases of the junction left unmatched. The germline V gene has CDR1 LGHNA and CDR2 YNFKEQ. CDR3 size: 17 residues. The CDR3 region is CASSQEATGQGVYEQYF. In DNA, the CDR3 is TGTGCCAGCAGCCAAGAGGCGACAGGGCAAGGTGTCTACGAGCAGTACTTC.

This chain links TRBV20-1 with TRBJ2-5; D is uncertain. The germline CDR1 and CDR2 sequences are DFQATT and SNEGSKA (reference sequence). The CDR3 length is 11 residues. Trimming shortened V by 4 bases and J by 2 bases, and 5 bases separated the two germline ends. CDR3 in DNA: TGCAGTGCTACAGGACAAGAGACCCAGTACTTC. It encodes CSATGQETQYF.

The chain joins TRBV24-1 to TRBJ2-5, with D maybe TRBD2 (5 bases). Per germline, CDR1 KGHDR and CDR2 SFDVKD. The CDR3 contains 15 residues. Trimming cost V 4 bases and J 5 bases, with 16 bases left between them. The CDR3 DNA follows: TGTGCCACCAGTGACCCCGTGGGAGCAGGTGAGACCCAGTACTTC. The encoded protein is CATSDPVGAGETQYF.